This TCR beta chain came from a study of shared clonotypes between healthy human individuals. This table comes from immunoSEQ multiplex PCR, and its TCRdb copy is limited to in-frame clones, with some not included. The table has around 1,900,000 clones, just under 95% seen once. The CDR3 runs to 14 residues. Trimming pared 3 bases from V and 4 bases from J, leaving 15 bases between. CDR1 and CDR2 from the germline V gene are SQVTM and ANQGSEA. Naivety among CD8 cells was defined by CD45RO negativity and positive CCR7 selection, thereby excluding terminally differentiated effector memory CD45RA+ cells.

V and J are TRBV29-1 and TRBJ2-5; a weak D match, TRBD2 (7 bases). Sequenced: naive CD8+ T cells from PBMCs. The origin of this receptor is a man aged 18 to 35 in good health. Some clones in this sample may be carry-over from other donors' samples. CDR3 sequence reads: CSVDGGRFRETQYF. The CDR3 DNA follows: TGCAGCGTTGACGGGGGGCGATTTCGAGAGACCCAGTACTTC. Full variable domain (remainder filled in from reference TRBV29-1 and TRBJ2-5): SAVISQKPSRDICQRGTSLTIQCQVDSQVTMMFWYRQQPGQSLTLIATANQGSEATYESGFVIDKFPISRPNLTFSTLTVSNMSPEDSSIYLCSVDGGRFRETQYFGPGTRLLVL.